This T cell receptor beta chain was sequenced during a study of post-analysis software for immune sequencing data. TCR beta cDNA libraries included unique molecular identifiers. T cells numbering 1 to 10 million yielded 500,000 or so cDNA molecules. TCRdb fed the PCR reads into MiXCR, producing one record per CDR3 protein. The data hold approximately 770,000 distinct CDR3 sequences, with under 60% observed a single time. In regard to this clonotype: Its antigen remains unknown.

Study outcomes and limitations: Normalized Chao1 diversity was significantly reduced in patients versus controls.

The source material was blood. The TCR originated in a girl aged 5 to 17 with multiple sclerosis.

For the CDR3, the DNA is TGTGCCGGTCGGACACCCCCTAACTATGGCTACACCTTC. It yields the protein CAGRTPPNYGYTF. V gene TRBV7-9 combines with J gene TRBJ1-2; a possible D gene is TRBD1 (5 bases). The CDR3 totals 13 residues. Germline CDR1 SEHNR, CDR2 FQNEAQ (reference sequence). V was pared by 11 bases and J by 0 bases, with 13 bases between.